This T cell receptor (beta chain) was profiled in a study of liver allograft versus peripheral blood T cells. In the study overall: The study compared liver allograft T cell receptor repertoires against peripheral blood repertoires of liver transplant recipients. Study outcomes and limitations: Liver allograft repertoires of T cell receptors reportedly diverged from peripheral blood repertoires.

For this clonotype: Its antigen remains unknown.

Each CDR3 protein is one row after TCRdb ran MiXCR on the reads. There are about 3,900 distinct CDR3 sequences in the sample; approximately 20% occur only once, and around 15% lies in the top ten. The V end lost 0 bases, the J end lost 2 bases, and 11 bases lay between the germline ends. The CDR3 is 15 residues long. The germline gives CDR1 SEHNR, CDR2 FQNEAQ (reference sequence). The receptor was derived from a human patient who had a liver transplant. Among the T cells, some may be from the graft donor. The chain joins TRBV7-9 to TRBJ2-7; D unresolved. In DNA form, the CDR3 reads TGTGCCAGCAGCTTAGCTAGTACGCCTCCCTACGAGCAGTACTTC. Its protein product is CASSLASTPPYEQYF.